The present T cell receptor (beta chain) was sequenced within a study of OX40 agonist ivuxolimab in advanced cancers. Study context: Dose-escalation subjects each had hepatocellular carcinoma, melanoma, renal cell or head and neck cancer. Eligibility admitted prior anti-PD-1, anti-PD-L1 or anti-CTLA-4 therapy; roughly 40% had some.

Here immunoSEQ multiplex PCR was the method, and the copy in TCRdb shows in-frame clones only, minus some. The sample lists tens of thousands of clones; approximately 85% were seen once. In the case of this clone: As yet, its antigen is unknown.

General study results and limits: The CD4+ and CD8+ T cells in the blood had expanded clonally by week 6 at 0.1 to 3.0 mg/kg. Normalized expansion of T-cell clones was also low for some nonresponders.

The CDR3 is 13 amino acids. V was clipped by 0 bases and J by 6 bases, with 9 bases between them. Germline-derived CDR1 and CDR2 are MNHEY and SVGAGI. Sample: CD4+ or CD8+ T cells sorted from blood, taken in a trial of the OX40 agonist ivuxolimab. The J gene is TRBJ2-7, the V gene TRBV6-5; possible D gene TRBD2, 6 bases. The receptor comes from an adult with an advanced solid tumor such as melanoma, head and neck, liver or kidney cancer. This chain's CDR3 is CASSYSQGGEQYF. CDR3 nucleotides: TGTGCCAGCAGTTACTCCCAGGGAGGCGAGCAGTACTTC.